The TCR beta chain described here comes from a study of blood T cell repertoires in COVID-19. Study in general: Some COVID-19 samples were acute and others convalescent; all came from the United States, Italy and Spain.

Assay: immunoSEQ multiplex PCR; the TCRdb copy retains only in-frame clones and omits some. The sample has some 50,000 clones, about 87% seen once. Trimming cost V 9 bases and J 7 bases; bases outside gene matches: 10. CDR1 and CDR2 (germline): SGHRS, YFSETQ. This CDR3 comprises 14 residues. This receptor was identified in a human donor in a cohort sampled during active COVID-19. Sequencing used peripheral blood. The V and J genes are TRBV5-1 and TRBJ1-6; 7 nucleotides line up with TRBD1. The CDR3 nucleotides are TGCGCCACCAATCTTGGGACAGCAAATTCACCCCTCCACTTT. This encodes CATNLGTANSPLHF.